This TCR beta chain was obtained from a study of control samples from healthy donors and cancer patients. Repertoires were generated with immunoSEQ multiplex PCR, while TCRdb's copy carries only in-frame clones and drops some. The sample yields approximately 130,000 clones, approximately 87% seen once. This CDR3 spans 14 amino acids. V dropped 11 bases and J dropped 7; count of bases not matched to a gene: 16. Germline V gene lookup returns CDR1 ENHRY and CDR2 SYGVKD. This TCR was recovered from a young man in good health. Sequenced material: blood. V is TRBV10-3 and J is TRBJ1-1; 7 nucleotides line up with TRBD1. This CDR3 is CAARQGLGGSEAFF. CDR3 coding DNA: TGTGCCGCAAGACAGGGCCTGGGAGGCAGTGAAGCTTTCTTT.